Shown below are 4 T cell receptor beta chains from a single sample sequenced in a study of cytomegalovirus exposure and HLA in healthy donors. The PCR was carried out with 60 Vbeta primers and 13 Jbeta primers. Libraries were prepared by immunoSEQ multiplex PCR; TCRdb keeps only in-frame clonotypes and omits some of them. Of 95,000 to 150,000 clones listed, about 71% are singletons. What was sequenced was PBMCs. These receptors all stem from a woman aged 45-65 years in good health and CMV-seronegative.

In this sample, this clone turned up once. This sequence joins TRBV7-8 and TRBJ2-7; tentatively, D is TRBD2 (6 bases). V lost 1 base to trimming and J lost 2 bases, with 6 bases between them. The CDR3 spans 13 residues. Germline V CDR1 and CDR2: SGHVS, FQNEAQ. The CDR3 coding sequence is TGTGCCAGCAGCTTAGGACTAGCCTACGAGCAGTACTTC. It codes for CASSLGLAYEQYF. The whole variable domain, remainder taken from reference TRBV7-8 and TRBJ2-7, is GAGVSQSPRYKVAKRGQDVALRCDPISGHVSLFWYQQALGQGPEFLTYFQNEAQLDKSGLPSDRFFAERPEGSVSTLKIQRTQQEDSAVYLCASSLGLAYEQYFGPGTRLTVT.

This rearrangement joins TRBV5-8 to TRBJ1-4; 10 nucleotides agree with TRBD1. CDR3 size: 17 residues. Trimming took 4 bases from V and 3 from J; bases not matched to a gene: 9. The germline V gene encodes CDR1 SGHTS and CDR2 YDEGEE. The CDR3 region has the DNA TGTGCCAGCAGCCGCCCGGGACAGGGGAGTTCTAATGAAAAACTGTTTTTT. Translation gives CASSRPGQGSSNEKLFF.

This chain connects TRBV27 to TRBJ2-7; no clear D. Trimming removed 2 bases from V and 5 bases from J, with 4 bases in between. CDR1 MNHEY and CDR2 SMNVEV come from the germline V gene (reference sequence). CDR3 length equals 11 residues. The CDR3 DNA follows: TGTGCCAGCAGTTTAGGCAACGAGCAGTACTTC. Amino acids: CASSLGNEQYF.

About this clone itself: Compared with germline, one end of the junction differs, possibly owing to a read error. The V and J genes are TRBV25-1 and TRBJ1-4; 10 bases are a match to TRBD1. Germline CDR1 reads MGHDK; CDR2 reads SYGVNS. CDR3 size: 16 residues. Here the CDR3 reads CASRESRGTGDEKLFF. In nucleotides, the CDR3 is TGTGCCAGCAGGGAATCCAGAGGGACAGGGGATGAAAAACTGTTTTTT. The full variable domain, rest sourced from reference TRBV25-1 and TRBJ1-4, is EADIYQTPRYLVIGTGKKITLECSQTMGHDKMYWYQQDPGMELHLIHYSYGVNSTEKGDLSSESTVSRIRTEHFPLTLESARPSHTSQYLCASRESRGTGDEKLFFGSGTQLSVL.